Listed below are T cell receptor beta chains from one sample, sequenced in a study of CD8 T cells in Susac syndrome. TCRdb re-called the immunoSEQ multiplex PCR reads with MiXCR, one entry per CDR3 protein. The sample lists 150,000 to 200,000 distinct CDR3 sequences; roughly 95% were seen once. Sequenced material: CD4+ T cells from PBMCs. The origin of the receptors is a human donor with multiple sclerosis. Both conserved end residues are trimmed from each CDR3.

TRBJ2-1	TRBV28	ASSLLAGGRLGEQF
TRBJ2-7	TRBV29-1	TVLAGVSYEQY
TRBJ1-3	TRBV4-2	ASSQVGLDSGNTIY
TRBJ2-3	TRBV29-1	SVIRAGEGDTQY
TRBJ2-1	TRBV14	ASSHGLSRVNEQF
TRBJ2-4	TRBV7-9	ASSPADIQY
TRBJ2-7	TRBV29-1	SVERTGIAYEQY
TRBJ2-7	TRBV9	ASSVVGSSYEQY
TRBJ2-6	TRBV6-1	ASTRLREPKSGGANVLT
TRBJ2-7	TRBV7-2	ASSPGLGVTYEQY
TRBJ2-5	TRBV3-1	ASSQQPDLGETQY
TRBJ1-5	TRBV18	ASSPQGSNQPQH
TRBJ1-5	TRBV19	ASSRTGIQPQH
TRBJ2-7	TRBV5-1	ASTNYEQY
TRBJ1-2	TRBV4-1	ASSQDDRADYYGYT
TRBJ1-1	TRBV6-2/TRBV6-3	ASSPTGIGTEAF
TRBJ2-3	TRBV27	ASSLSSWGRLTDTQY
TRBJ2-1	TRBV6-5	ASSYSAGMGYNEQF
TRBJ1-2	TRBV5-4	ASRGGRGSGYT
TRBJ2-2	TRBV21-1	ASPDLRDKVVF
TRBJ2-5	TRBV5-4	ASSSQGAETQY
TRBJ2-5	TRBV3-1	ASSRIVSGTGGGQQTQY
TRBJ1-5	TRBV20-1	SARMGTGTNQPQH
TRBJ1-4	TRBV3-1	ASSQVEKLF
TRBJ2-2	TRBV5-4	ASSSGREGMTGELF
TRBJ1-1	TRBV3-1	ASSHLPSSGAF
TRBJ1-2	TRBV25-1	ASRPPLGEVGYT